The T cell receptor beta chain under discussion was sequenced for a study of blood T cell repertoires in COVID-19. Germline-derived CDR1 and CDR2 are SGHVS and FQNEAQ. V lost 2 bases and J lost 1, with 8 bases in between. The CDR3 spans 15 residues. This clone has just a few counts. Assay used: immunoSEQ multiplex PCR; TCRdb lists only in-frame clones, some missing. The table lists more than 15,000 clones, roughly 82% of them singletons. Sequenced sample: peripheral blood. The chain carries TRBV7-8 and TRBJ2-2; tentative D call: TRBD2 (5 bases). The source is an older man with active COVID-19. CDR3 sequence (DNA): TGTGCCAGCAGCTTATCTAGCAAGAACACCGGGGAGCTGTTTTTT. This encodes CASSLSSKNTGELFF.